These 28 T cell receptor beta chains were all obtained from the same sample, sequenced in a study of cytomegalovirus exposure and HLA in healthy donors. Sequencing used immunoSEQ multiplex PCR; TCRdb keeps in-frame clones, though not all of them. The sample lists 90,000 to 150,000 clones; over 75% were seen once. Sequencing was done on a sample of PBMCs. Source of these receptors: a woman in her late teens or twenties in good health and CMV-seropositive.

The gene calls are TRBV7-8 and TRBJ2-5, with 8 bases identical to TRBD2. CDR1 and CDR2 from the germline V gene are SGHVS and FQNEAQ. The CDR3 length is 18 residues. The V and J ends lost 0 bases and 0 bases, in that order; junction bases with no gene match: 9. The CDR3 spells CASSLAAALRGDQETQYF. In DNA form, the CDR3 reads TGTGCCAGCAGCTTAGCTGCCGCATTGCGGGGGGACCAAGAGACCCAGTACTTC.

This clone was recorded only once. The chain links TRBV28 to TRBJ2-1, with a tentative D call TRBD1 (6 bases). Germline V gene data show CDR1 as MDHEN and CDR2 as SYDVKM. There are 16 residues in the CDR3. The V end was cut by 6 bases, the J end by 9 bases, with 24 bases between. CDR3 nucleotides: TGTGCCAGCAGATCTTCGGGCAGGGGTAAGGCGGGTGAGCAGTTCTTC. This encodes CASRSSGRGKAGEQFF.

The chain employs TRBV11-2 and TRBJ2-7, with D perhaps TRBD2 (5 bases). V was cut by 6 bases and J by 2 bases, with 8 bases left in between. Germline CDR1 is SGHAT and CDR2 is FQNNGV. This CDR3 is 12 amino acids long. The CDR3 reads CASSPGAYEQYF. CDR3 coding DNA: TGTGCCAGCAGTCCCGGGGCCTACGAGCAGTACTTC.

This clone was seen more than once but under ten times. The same CDR3 arises from other DNA sequences in this sample as well. V usage is TRBV9 and J usage is TRBJ1-1; TRBD1 aligns across 10 bases. Trimming removed 0 bases from V and 3 bases from J; junction bases left unmatched: 2. Germline CDR1 is SGDLS and CDR2 is YYNGEE. There are 15 residues in the CDR3. The CDR3, as DNA: TGTGCCAGCAGCGTAGTAGGACAGGGGGACACTGAAGCTTTCTTT. Translating it yields CASSVVGQGDTEAFF.

This clone was detected a few times. This CDR3 is CAWSTGLATDTQYF. The DNA for the CDR3 is TGTGCCTGGAGTACGGGATTAGCGACGGATACGCAGTATTTT. The rearrangement joins TRBV30 to TRBJ2-3, with D possibly being TRBD2 (5 bases). Germline-derived CDR1 and CDR2 are GTSNPN and SVGIG (reference sequence). The CDR3 covers 14 residues. The V end was cut by 2 bases, the J end by 6 bases, with 15 bases between. Together with reference TRBV30 and TRBJ2-3, the CDR3 gives the full variable domain: SQTIHQWPATLVQPVGSPLSLECTVEGTSNPNLYWYRQAAGRGLQLLFYSVGIGQISSEVPQNLSASRPQDRQFILSSKKLLLSDSGFYLCAWSTGLATDTQYFGPGTRLTVL.

CDR3 in amino acids: CASSGDRGDEQFF. In DNA form, the CDR3 reads TGTGCCAGCAGCGGCGACCGGGGGGATGAGCAGTTCTTC. The chain has TRBV5-4 and TRBJ2-1, with TRBD2 matching over 7 bases. The germline V gene has CDR1 SGHNT and CDR2 YYREEE (reference sequence). The CDR3 is 13 amino acids. V was pared by 4 bases and J by 8 bases, with 6 bases of the junction left unmatched.

The genes are TRBV6-6 and TRBJ1-3; 9 positions agree with TRBD1. J gave up 1 base and V 7 bases, and 5 bases lay outside the gene matches. The CDR3 is 15 residues long. The germline gives CDR1 MNHNY, CDR2 SVGAGI (reference sequence). DNA of the CDR3: TGTGCCAGCACCTTGGGACAGGGATCTGGAAACACCATATATTTT. Its translation is CASTLGQGSGNTIYF.

The V gene is TRBV5-6, the J gene TRBJ2-7; TRBD1 matches 8 bases. V dropped 2 bases and J dropped 3; count of bases not matched to a gene: 10. Germline values: CDR1 SGHDT, CDR2 YYEEEE. The CDR3 is 16 amino acids. In DNA form, the CDR3 reads TGTGCCAGCAGCTTTAACAGGGGGAACAATCACTACGAGCAGTACTTC. Its protein is CASSFNRGNNHYEQYF.

The V gene is TRBV5-4, the J gene TRBJ2-3; TRBD2 aligns across 8 bases. Germline V gene lookup returns CDR1 SGHNT and CDR2 YYREEE (reference sequence). V dropped 1 base and J dropped 5; count of bases not matched to a gene: 3. This CDR3 is 14 amino acids long. CDR3 protein: CASSLSGGVDTQYF. The CDR3 region has the DNA TGTGCCAGCAGCTTGTCCGGGGGGGTAGATACGCAGTATTTT.

Points on this clone: Germline and junction disagree at one end, which may indicate a read error. The rearrangement joins TRBV7-2 to TRBJ2-4; no reliable D call. Germline CDR1 reads SGHTA; CDR2 reads FQGNSA. CDR3 size: 12 residues. The CDR3 loop reads CASSSGRNIQYF. The CDR3 DNA reads TGTGCAAGCAGCTCAGGCAGAAACATTCAGTACTTC.

This rearrangement joins TRBV2 to TRBJ2-3; D possibly corresponds to TRBD1 (6 bases). V was trimmed by 7 bases and J by 5 bases, leaving 10 bases between them. CDR1 and CDR2 from the germline V gene are SNHLY and FYNNEI. This CDR3 spans 12 amino acids. The CDR3 loop is CASIGGGDTQYF. CDR3 DNA: TGTGCCAGCATTGGGGGCGGAGATACGCAGTATTTT.

This clone was observed a single time. The chain uses TRBV19 and TRBJ2-7; D may be TRBD2 (6 bases). The germline V and J ends were trimmed by 5 bases and 6 bases, with 14 bases remaining between them. CDR1 LNHDA and CDR2 SQIVND come from the germline V gene (reference sequence). There are 13 residues in the CDR3. CDR3 amino acids: CASSDAGTREQYF. DNA for the CDR3: TGTGCCAGTAGTGACGCGGGAACGCGCGAGCAGTACTTC.

The chain carries TRBV11-2 and TRBJ1-2; D is possibly TRBD1 (5 bases). The CDR3 is 14 residues long. Trimming cost V 1 base and J 6 bases, with 12 bases left between them. Per germline, CDR1 SGHAT and CDR2 FQNNGV. CDR3 sequence: CASSLGRSGNGYTF. CDR3 DNA: TGTGCCAGCAGCTTAGGTCGCTCAGGGAATGGCTACACCTTC.

The chain joins TRBV27 to TRBJ2-7, with TRBD1 matching 7 bases. The CDR3 length is 14 residues. J gave up 2 bases and V 5 bases, and 6 bases lay outside the gene matches. CDR1 is MNHEY, CDR2 SMNVEV, per germline (reference sequence). CDR3 sequence: CASSTRQGTYEQYF. DNA of the CDR3: TGTGCCAGCAGTACCCGACAGGGAACCTACGAGCAGTACTTC.

The chain recombines TRBV4-1 with TRBJ1-1; no clear D. The CDR3 has 13 amino acids. Germline V gene sequence: CDR1 MGHRA, CDR2 YSYEKL. Trimming removed 1 base at V and 1 base at J, with 4 bases between. CDR3 sequence (DNA): TGCGCCAGCAGCCAAGTCCAGAACACTGAAGCTTTCTTT. Amino acid sequence: CASSQVQNTEAFF.

The V gene is TRBV5-4, the J gene TRBJ1-2; D remains unclear. Trimming pared 3 bases from V and 6 bases from J, leaving 21 bases between. CDR1 and CDR2 from the germline V gene are SGHNT and YYREEE (reference sequence). This CDR3 region has 16 residues. The CDR3 region is CASSSASGLIVHGYTF. Written as DNA, the CDR3 is TGTGCCAGCAGCTCTGCGAGCGGGCTAATTGTTCATGGCTACACCTTC.

This chain connects TRBV6-1 to TRBJ1-2, with a tentative D call TRBD1 (6 bases). Germline lookup yields CDR1 MNHNS and CDR2 SASEGT. The CDR3 loop spans 13 amino acids. The V end was cut by 6 bases, the J end by 1 base, with 9 bases between. Here the CDR3 reads CASSRQDNYGYTF. The CDR3 DNA follows: TGTGCCAGCAGCAGACAGGATAACTATGGCTACACCTTC.

This rearrangement joins TRBV7-9 to TRBJ2-1, with a tentative D call TRBD2 (5 bases). CDR1 is SEHNR and CDR2 is FQNEAQ in the germline V gene (reference sequence). V gave up 4 bases and J gave up 6 bases, with 13 bases separating them. The CDR3 has 14 amino acids. CDR3 loop: CASSYEFGVNEQFF. DNA of the CDR3: TGTGCCAGCAGCTACGAGTTCGGGGTCAATGAGCAGTTCTTC.

The J gene is TRBJ2-2, the V gene TRBV30, with a weak D call TRBD2 (6 bases). The germline CDR1 and CDR2 sequences are GTSNPN and SVGIG (reference sequence). This CDR3 has 13 amino acids. The ends were cut back, 2 bases at V and 5 bases at J, with 9 bases in the middle. The CDR3 DNA is TGTGCCTGGAGTCGACGGGGGACCGGGGAGCTGTTTTTT. Amino acid sequence: CAWSRRGTGELFF.

V and J are TRBV7-5 and TRBJ2-7; the table assigns TRBD1, which was not confirmed against the DNA. TRBV7-5 corresponds to a pseudogene. CDR3 size: 19 residues. CDR3: CARSLSRETDRPTSYEQYF. Written as DNA, the CDR3 is TGTGCCAGAAGCTTATCCAGAGAGACGGACAGGCCGACCTCCTACGAGCAGTACTTC.

The J gene is TRBJ2-3, the V gene TRBV30; 9 bases map to TRBD2. Germline trimming cut 1 base from V and 2 bases from J; bases unmatched to any gene: 7. Germline values: CDR1 GTSNPN, CDR2 SVGIG (reference sequence). CDR3 length equals 16 residues. CDR3 loop: CAWSGASGTYTDTQYF. The CDR3 bases are TGTGCCTGGAGTGGGGCTAGCGGGACCTACACAGATACGCAGTATTTT.

The chain joins TRBV2 to TRBJ1-2, with D unresolved. The V end was cut by 4 bases, the J end by 4 bases, with 10 bases between. The length of the CDR3 is 13 residues. Germline CDR1 reads SNHLY; CDR2 reads FYNNEI. In DNA form, the CDR3 reads TGTGCCAGCAGTGGTTCGGGGTTCTATGGCTACACCTTC. It codes for CASSGSGFYGYTF. The full variable domain, in which reference TRBV2 and TRBJ1-2 provide the parts outside the CDR3, is EPEVTQTPSHQVTQMGQEVILRCVPISNHLYFYWYRQILGQKVEFLVSFYNNEISEKSEIFDDQFSVERPDGSNFTLKIRSTKLEDSAMYFCASSGSGFYGYTFGSGTRLTVV.

The chain joins TRBV4-2 to TRBJ1-2; D gene unclear. Trimming left V 0 bases short and J 8 bases short, with 16 bases between. Germline V CDR1 and CDR2: LGHNA, YNFKEQ. This CDR3 has 15 amino acids. For the CDR3, the DNA is TGTGCCAGCAGCCAAGAGGGCGGGCGGGAGGAAGGCTACACCTTC. This translates into CASSQEGGREEGYTF.

V gene TRBV5-1 combines with J gene TRBJ1-1; 9 bases fit TRBD1. CDR3 length: 13 residues. The ends lost 2 bases at V and 11 bases at J; junction bases unmatched: 7. CDR1 and CDR2 from the germline V gene are SGHRS and YFSETQ. CDR3 in amino acids: CASSFGQGIDAFF. CDR3 coding DNA: TGCGCCAGCAGCTTTGGACAGGGGATCGACGCTTTCTTT. The whole variable domain, remainder taken from reference TRBV5-1 and TRBJ1-1, is KAGVTQTPRYLIKTRGQQVTLSCSPISGHRSVSWYQQTPGQGLQFLFEYFSETQRNKGNFPGRFSGRQFSNSRSEMNVSTLELGDSALYLCASSFGQGIDAFFGQGTRLTVV.

V is TRBV7-6 and J is TRBJ1-3, with TRBD1 matching 9 bases. V was pared by 1 base and J by 0 bases, with 4 bases of the junction left unmatched. This CDR3 contains 17 residues. The germline V gene encodes CDR1 SGHVS and CDR2 FNYEAQ. The CDR3 coding sequence is TGTGCCAGCAGCTTAGTTGGACAGGGGCTCTCTGGAAACACCATATATTTT. The encoded protein is CASSLVGQGLSGNTIYF.

The gene calls are TRBV11-3 and TRBJ1-1; the D is unclear. The V and J ends lost 0 bases and 4 bases respectively, with 9 bases between them. CDR1 SGHNT and CDR2 YENEEA come from the germline V gene. The CDR3 length is 14 residues. CDR3 sequence (DNA): TGTGCCAGCAGCTTAGAGGGAGGGTCCACTGAAGCTTTCTTT. It yields the protein CASSLEGGSTEAFF.

This chain joins TRBV5-1 and TRBJ2-7; TRBD2 matches at 8 bases. V lost 3 bases and J lost 3; bases outside the gene matches: 8. CDR3 length: 15 residues. The V gene's germline CDR1 is SGHRS and CDR2 YFSETQ. The chain's CDR3 is CASSSDSGTLYEQYF. The CDR3 DNA reads as TGCGCCAGCAGCTCCGATAGCGGGACCCTCTACGAGCAGTACTTC.

The chain is built from TRBV10-1 and TRBJ1-1, with TRBD1 matching over 7 bases. V lost 9 bases to trimming and J lost 8 bases; unmatched junction nucleotides: 12. The V gene's germline CDR1 is WNHNN and CDR2 SYGVQD (reference sequence). The CDR3 loop spans 13 amino acids. The CDR3 region is CARARGDSGEAFF. CDR3 DNA sequence: TGCGCCAGGGCCAGGGGGGACTCGGGGGAAGCTTTCTTT.